This passage covers 18 T cell receptor beta chains from one sample sequenced in a study of blood T cell repertoires in COVID-19. The method was immunoSEQ multiplex PCR; TCRdb's version includes in-frame clones alone and lacks a portion of them. The data contain some 120,000 clones, around 78% of them singletons. The sample taken for sequencing was peripheral blood. All receptors derive from a man under 40 with acute or convalescent COVID-19.

This clone came up a few times. V and J are TRBV5-1 and TRBJ1-2; weak D call: TRBD1 (6 bases). CDR1 is SGHRS and CDR2 is YFSETQ in the germline V gene. The CDR3 sequence is 12 residues long. Trimming removed 4 bases from V and 4 bases from J, with 8 bases in between. The CDR3 nucleotides read TGCGCCAGCAGCGAGGACAGCTATGGCTACACCTTC. It is translated as CASSEDSYGYTF.

The chain has TRBV12-5 and TRBJ2-5; 13 nucleotides line up with TRBD2. CDR3 length: 17 residues. CDR1 is LGHNT, CDR2 FRNRAP, per germline. The V segment lost 7 bases and the J segment 5 bases; nucleotides outside the gene matches: 13. The CDR3 protein is CASVLDYGLAGAETQYF. The CDR3 bases are TGTGCTAGTGTCCTGGACTACGGACTAGCGGGGGCCGAGACCCAGTACTTC.

V is TRBV11-3 and J is TRBJ2-2, with 11 bases aligning to TRBD2. The V segment lost 4 bases and the J segment 0 bases; nucleotides outside the gene matches: 13. The CDR3 sequence is 20 residues long. Germline V gene data show CDR1 as SGHNT and CDR2 as YENEEA. The CDR3: CASSSSRLAGGPANTGELFF. For the CDR3, the DNA is TGTGCCAGCAGCTCCAGTAGGCTAGCGGGAGGACCCGCGAACACCGGGGAGCTGTTTTTT.

This sequence joins TRBV19 and TRBJ1-5; 8 bases are shared with TRBD1. The trim removed 4 bases at V and 4 bases at J, leaving 6 bases unmatched. This CDR3 region has 15 residues. Germline V gene lookup returns CDR1 LNHDA and CDR2 SQIVND (reference sequence). CDR3 bases: TGTGCCAGTAGTAGGAACAGGGGGTCAAATCAGCCCCAGCATTTT. Translated: CASSRNRGSNQPQHF.

This clone showed up just a few times. The chain carries TRBV7-8 and TRBJ2-7; 8 positions agree with TRBD2. The junction had 7 bases not matched to a gene; V was cut back by 6 bases and J by 6 bases. CDR3 length equals 13 residues. CDR1 is SGHVS, CDR2 FQNEAQ, per germline. The CDR3 loop is CASSRTSGREQYF. The CDR3 bases are TGTGCCAGCAGTCGTACTAGCGGCCGCGAGCAGTACTTC.

The chain carries TRBV7-6 and TRBJ2-1, with TRBD2 identical over 10 bases. This CDR3 spans 20 amino acids. CDR1 is SGHVS and CDR2 is FNYEAQ in the germline V gene. V shed 4 bases and J 6 bases; nucleotides not matched to a gene: 21. CDR3 coding DNA: TGTGCCAGCAGCTCATCCAGATCAAGCGGGGGGGTATCCGAAGGCAATGAGCAGTTCTTC. Translating gives CASSSSRSSGGVSEGNEQFF.

The chain couples TRBV9 to TRBJ2-3; D is possibly TRBD2 (5 bases). CDR1 and CDR2 from the germline V gene are SGDLS and YYNGEE. The CDR3 extends over 15 amino acids. V was trimmed by 4 bases and J by 0 bases, leaving 12 bases between them. CDR3 loop: CASSPHGLSTDTQYF. The CDR3 nucleotides read TGTGCCAGCAGCCCCCACGGACTCAGCACAGATACGCAGTATTTT.

J is TRBJ1-2 and V is TRBV7-6; TRBD1 aligns across 8 bases. Germline trimming cut 5 bases from V and 6 bases from J; bases unmatched to any gene: 11. This CDR3 is 15 amino acids long. The V gene's germline CDR1 is SGHVS and CDR2 FNYEAQ. Here the CDR3 DNA reads TGTGCCAGCAGCCCCTCAAGACAGGGGATAGATGGCTACACCTTC. This sequence encodes CASSPSRQGIDGYTF.

V is TRBV9 and J is TRBJ1-1, with D maybe TRBD1 (5 bases). CDR1 is SGDLS, CDR2 YYNGEE, per germline. Trimming shortened V by 4 bases and J by 6 bases, and 13 bases separated the two germline ends. This CDR3 region has 13 residues. The CDR3 sequence: CASSPTGYAEAFF. In nucleotides, the CDR3 is TGTGCCAGCAGCCCTACAGGATACGCTGAAGCTTTCTTT.

This clone showed up just once. V is TRBV4-1 and J is TRBJ2-1; 8 bases map to TRBD2. Germline lookup yields CDR1 MGHRA and CDR2 YSYEKL. Unmatched junction bases numbered 7, after V lost 2 bases and J lost 4 bases. The length of the CDR3 is 16 residues. In DNA form, the CDR3 reads TGCGCCAGCAGCCAATTAGGGACTAGACGATACAATGAGCAGTTCTTC. Translation: CASSQLGTRRYNEQFF.

The chain uses TRBV6-5 and TRBJ2-4, with D possibly matching TRBD2 (5 bases). This CDR3 has 15 residues. CDR1 MNHEY and CDR2 SVGAGI come from the germline V gene. V lost 6 bases to trimming and J lost 0 bases, with 12 bases between them. The CDR3 DNA reads as TGTGCCAGCAGATCTTTGGCGGGAGCCAAAAACATTCAGTACTTC. Translating it yields CASRSLAGAKNIQYF.

This clone was detected once. The CDR3 here is CASSQGVASTYEQYV. DNA for the CDR3: TGTGCCAGCAGCCAGGGGGTGGCTAGCACCTACGAGCAGTACGTC. V usage is TRBV11-2 and J usage is TRBJ2-7; TRBD1 aligns across 7 bases. The CDR3 is made up of 15 amino acids. V dropped 5 bases and J dropped 2; count of bases not matched to a gene: 9. The germline V gene has CDR1 SGHAT and CDR2 FQNNGV.

The rearrangement joins TRBV6-5 to TRBJ2-7; tentative D call: TRBD1 (5 bases). The CDR3 is made up of 13 amino acids. V was clipped by 4 bases and J by 4 bases, with 11 bases between them. Germline CDR1 reads MNHEY; CDR2 reads SVGAGI. In nucleotides, the CDR3 is TGTGCCAGCAGTTCCCAGGGAAGTTACGAGCAGTACGTC. It yields the protein CASSSQGSYEQYV.

This clone occurred once. This rearrangement joins TRBV20-1 to TRBJ2-1; perhaps TRBD1 as D (5 bases). Between the trimmed V and J ends, which lost 5 bases and 6 bases, there was a span of 8 bases. This CDR3 has 11 residues. Germline V lookup: CDR1 DFQATT, CDR2 SNEGSKA (reference sequence). The CDR3 nucleotides read TGCAGTGCTTATCAGGGCAATGAGCAGTTCTTC. This encodes CSAYQGNEQFF.

V and J are TRBV6-5 and TRBJ1-5; no clear D. CDR3 length equals 15 residues. Germline lookup yields CDR1 MNHEY and CDR2 SVGAGI. Trimming shortened V by 7 bases and J by 0 bases, and 13 bases separated the two germline ends. CDR3 DNA sequence: TGTGCCAGCAAAGGGAGGGAAAATAGCAATCAGCCCCAGCATTTT. This gives the protein CASKGRENSNQPQHF.

In DNA form, the CDR3 reads TGTGCCAGCAGCTTAGTTGGGTGGGCTAGCACAGATACGCAGTATTTT. Its translation is CASSLVGWASTDTQYF. The chain has TRBV11-2 and TRBJ2-3, with D unclear. The ends were cut back, 1 base at V and 0 bases at J, with 11 bases in the middle. CDR3 length equals 16 residues. The germline V gene encodes CDR1 SGHAT and CDR2 FQNNGV.

The chain links TRBV3-1 (or the pseudogene TRBV3-2) to TRBJ1-4; TRBD1 matches 8 bases. The V gene end was trimmed by 4 bases and the J gene end by 4 bases; junction bases not matched to a gene: 8. CDR1 and CDR2 from the germline V gene are LGHDT and YNNKEL (reference sequence). This CDR3 has 16 residues. DNA for the CDR3: TGTGCCAGCAGCCCCAGCCTGACAGGGGTTAATGAAAAACTGTTTTTT. Its protein product is CASSPSLTGVNEKLFF.

The genes are TRBV9 and TRBJ2-1, with 13 bases matching TRBD2. This CDR3 spans 18 amino acids. With V trimmed by 2 bases and J by 7 bases, 12 bases remained unmatched. Looked up from germline, CDR1 is SGDLS and CDR2 is YYNGEE. CDR3 bases: TGTGCCAGCAGCGTGACTGAGCCGGGACTAGCGGGGAAAAATGAGCAGTTCTTC. Amino acids: CASSVTEPGLAGKNEQFF.